This T cell receptor (beta chain) originates from a study of T cells in localized non-small cell lung cancer. Study-level results: Within adjacent lung there appeared a median 57 of the top 100 tumor clones.

Clones were sequenced by immunoSEQ multiplex PCR, and TCRdb holds only the in-frame ones, with some missing. The sample consists of around 15,000 clones, roughly 90% of them appearing once. With respect to this clone: Its matching antigen is unknown.

Trimming cost V 1 base and J 6 bases, with 7 bases left between them. Germline V gives CDR1 SEHNR, CDR2 FQNEAQ (reference sequence). The CDR3 runs 13 residues. Here the sequenced sample was peripheral blood mononuclear cells, taken before any cancer treatment. The V and J genes are TRBV7-9 and TRBJ1-5; D is ambiguous. The receptor comes from a woman aged 40 to 75 with stage III lung adenocarcinoma. In DNA form, the CDR3 reads TGTGCCAGCAGCTTAGGGGCCGCTCAGCCCCAGCATTTT. This codes for CASSLGAAQPQHF.